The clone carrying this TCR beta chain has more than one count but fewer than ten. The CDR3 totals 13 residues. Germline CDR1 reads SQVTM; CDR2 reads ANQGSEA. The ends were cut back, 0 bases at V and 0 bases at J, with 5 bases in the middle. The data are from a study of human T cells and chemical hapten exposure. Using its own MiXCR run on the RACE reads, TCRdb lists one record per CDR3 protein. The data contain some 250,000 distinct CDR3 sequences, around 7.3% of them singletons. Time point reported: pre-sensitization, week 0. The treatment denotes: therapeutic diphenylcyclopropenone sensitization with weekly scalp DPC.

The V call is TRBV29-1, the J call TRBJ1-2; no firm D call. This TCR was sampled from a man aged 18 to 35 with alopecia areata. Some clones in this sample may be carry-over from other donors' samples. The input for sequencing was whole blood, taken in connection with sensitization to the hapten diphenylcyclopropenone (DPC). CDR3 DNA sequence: TGCAGCGTTGAAGATCGCACTAACTATGGCTACACCTTC. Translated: CSVEDRTNYGYTF.